Listed below are T cell receptor beta chains from one sample, sequenced in a study of CD8+CD57+ T cells in acquired aplastic anemia. TCRdb reprocessed the reads with MiXCR, giving one entry per CDR3 protein. Among approximately 170,000 distinct CDR3 sequences listed, roughly half were seen once. Sequenced sample: sorted CD4+, CD8+, or CD8+CD57+ T cells (not recorded which) from PBMCs. The receptors were gathered from a human donor with aplastic anemia. The CDR3 runs from the conserved cysteine through the conserved F or W. D genes are given only for firm matches. Size values are once, few and many counts, or a class for expanded clones, and some rows have none.

clone size,V gene,J gene,D gene,CDR3 protein,CDR3 DNA
few,TRBV12-3/TRBV12-4,TRBJ2-7,TRBD1,CASSPETGGRPEQYF,TGTGCCAGCAGTCCCGAGACAGGGGGTCGGCCGGAGCAGTACTTC
-,TRBV29-1,TRBJ1-2,-,CSVEDERRNYGYTF,TGCAGCGTTGAAGACGAAAGGCGGAACTATGGCTACACCTTC
-,TRBV24-1,TRBJ2-2,-,CATSVAGVTGELFF,TGTGCCACCAGTGTCGCAGGGGTCACCGGGGAGCTGTTTTTT
-,TRBV2,TRBJ2-3,TRBD2,CASRELAESTDTQYF,TGTGCCAGCAGGGAACTAGCGGAGAGCACAGATACGCAGTATTTT
-,TRBV15,TRBJ2-1,TRBD2,CATSRLAGEEQFF,TGTGCCACCAGCAGATTAGCGGGAGAGGAGCAGTTCTTC
few,TRBV29-1,TRBJ2-1,TRBD2,CSVHGTSGKNNEQFF,TGCAGCGTCCACGGGACTAGCGGGAAAAACAATGAGCAGTTCTTC
-,TRBV19,TRBJ1-5,-,CASSTGPGNNQPQHF,TGTGCCAGTAGCACAGGGCCAGGGAACAATCAGCCCCAGCATTTT
few,TRBV7-9,TRBJ1-2,TRBD1,CASSPRDRSNYGYTF,TGTGCCAGCAGCCCACGGGACAGGTCGAACTATGGCTACACCTTC
-,TRBV19,TRBJ1-5,-,CASWEIGQPQHF,TGTGCCAGTTGGGAGATAGGTCAGCCCCAGCATTTT
many,TRBV13,TRBJ1-1,-,CASSLGGRKYTEAFF,TGTGCCAGCAGCTTAGGGGGACGCAAATACACTGAAGCTTTCTTT
many,TRBV19,TRBJ1-6,-,CASSPGPQPNSPLHF,TGTGCCAGTAGTCCGGGACCGCAACCCAATTCACCCCTCCACTTT
many,TRBV5-1,TRBJ2-7,-,CASSWDSQVEQYF,TGCGCCAGCAGCTGGGACTCCCAGGTGGAGCAGTACTTC
many,TRBV7-2,TRBJ1-2,-,CASSSLGKAHYGYTF,TGTGCCAGCAGCTCTCTGGGGAAGGCTCACTATGGCTACACCTTC
-,TRBV12-5,TRBJ2-3,-,CASGLFQGMLTDTQCF,TGTGCTAGTGGCCTTTTCCAGGGGATGCTCACAGATACGCAGTGTTTT
-,TRBV29-1,TRBJ1-2,-,CSVEMDRAGYGYTF,TGCAGCGTTGAGATGGACAGAGCAGGCTATGGCTACACCTTC
many,TRBV19,TRBJ1-1,-,CASSIISLGSTEAFF,TGTGCCAGTAGTATAATTTCCCTGGGGAGCACTGAAGCTTTCTTT
-,TRBV12-3/TRBV12-4,TRBJ2-7,TRBD2,CASSPGRGVHEQYF,TGTGCCAGCAGTCCAGGACGGGGGGTCCACGAGCAGTACTTC
-,TRBV7-8,TRBJ2-3,-,CASSPAWRGVPDTQYF,TGTGCCAGCAGCCCGGCTTGGAGGGGAGTGCCAGATACGCAGTATTTT
many,TRBV5-8,TRBJ1-2,TRBD1,CASTATGTGGYGYTF,TGTGCCAGCACCGCTACTGGGACAGGGGGCTATGGCTACACCTTC
-,TRBV2,TRBJ2-7,-,CASGANLYEQYF,TGTGCCAGCGGGGCAAATCTCTACGAGCAGTACTTC
few,TRBV10-2,TRBJ1-5,-,CASSEGRVGNQPQHF,TGCGCCAGCAGTGAAGGGAGGGTAGGCAATCAGCCCCAGCATTTT
-,TRBV7-2,TRBJ1-1,TRBD1,CASSPSGQMNTEAFF,TGTGCCAGCAGCCCGTCGGGACAGATGAACACTGAAGCTTTCTTT
-,TRBV2,TRBJ2-7,TRBD1,CASSFDRVHEQYF,TGTGCCAGCAGTTTCGACAGGGTCCACGAGCAGTACTTC
-,TRBV11-1,TRBJ1-1,-,CASSLAAGDNTEAFF,TGTGCCAGCAGCTTAGCCGCAGGGGACAACACTGAAGCTTTCTTT
many,TRBV2,TRBJ2-7,-,CASTVDEYYEQYF,TGTGCCAGCACCGTAGACGAGTACTACGAGCAGTACTTC
many,TRBV2,TRBJ2-2,-,CASNPRVNTGELFF,TGTGCCAGCAACCCACGCGTGAACACCGGGGAGCTGTTTTTT
few,TRBV9,TRBJ1-2,-,CASSPGLGSAYF,TGTGCCAGCAGCCCAGGACTGGGCAGCGCGTACTTC
-,TRBV20-1,TRBJ2-7,-,CSASPMVGSVREQYF,TGCAGTGCTAGCCCCATGGTTGGGTCGGTCCGCGAGCAGTACTTC
-,TRBV10-1,TRBJ2-3,-,CASSKDGRTDTQYF,TGCGCCAGCAGCAAGGACGGTCGCACAGATACGCAGTATTTT
-,TRBV24-1,TRBJ2-5,-,CATSARTVQETQYF,TGTGCCACCAGTGCCCGGACAGTTCAAGAGACCCAGTACTTC
-,TRBV6-2/TRBV6-3,TRBJ2-3,TRBD2,CASSYLGGFSTDTQYF,TGTGCCAGCAGTTACCTCGGGGGGTTCAGCACAGATACGCAGTATTTT
few,TRBV2,TRBJ1-1,-,CASSELNWGTEAFF,TGTGCCAGCAGTGAGCTGAATTGGGGAACTGAAGCTTTCTTT
few,TRBV20-1,TRBJ2-1,TRBD2,CGASEGTSGGAWYNEQFF,TGCGGTGCTAGTGAGGGGACTAGCGGGGGGGCCTGGTACAATGAGCAGTTCTTC
many,TRBV4-3,TRBJ2-5,-,CASSQDLRGVQETQYF,TGCGCCAGCAGCCAAGATCTTAGGGGGGTTCAAGAGACCCAGTACTTC
-,TRBV6-2/TRBV6-3,TRBJ2-6,-,CASSRFPGANVLTF,TGTGCCAGCAGCCGATTCCCTGGGGCCAACGTCCTGACTTTC
few,TRBV6-5,TRBJ1-6,-,CASSYARERNNSPLHF,TGTGCCAGCAGTTACGCTCGCGAGAGAAATAATTCACCCCTCCACTTT
many,TRBV7-9,TRBJ2-1,TRBD1,CASSPPGTGGHNEQFF,TGTGCCAGCAGCCCGCCGGGGACAGGGGGACACAATGAGCAGTTCTTC
once,TRBV24-1,TRBJ2-7,-,CATSDLGSYEQYF,TGTGCCACCAGTGATTTGGGAAGCTACGAGCAGTACTTC
-,TRBV25-1,TRBJ1-2,-,CASSAPLFGYTF,TGTGCCAGCAGTGCTCCCCTTTTTGGCTACACCTTC
many,TRBV19,TRBJ1-1,-,CASSIDPHGNTEAFF,TGTGCCAGTAGTATAGACCCCCATGGGAACACTGAAGCTTTCTTT